This T cell receptor (beta chain) is drawn from a study of T cell responses to AZD1222 COVID-19 vaccine. Measured with immunoSEQ multiplex PCR; TCRdb has only the in-frame clones, and not every one. The repertoire holds 110,000 to 150,000 clones, with 85% to 95% as singletons. Trimming shortened V by 5 bases and J by 1 base, and 9 bases separated the two germline ends. Looked up from germline, CDR1 is MNHEY and CDR2 is SVGAGI. The CDR3 runs to 14 residues. The chain combines TRBV6-5 with TRBJ2-1; no clear D. The receptor's source is an adult who had recovered from COVID-19. The sample in question was peripheral blood, obtained after recovery from COVID-19. CDR3 region: CASSRLASYNEQFF. The CDR3 DNA is TGTGCCAGCAGTCGACTGGCATCCTACAATGAGCAGTTCTTC.